This T cell receptor (beta chain) was sequenced for a study of technical replicates of blood from four donors. Using immunoSEQ multiplex PCR, the repertoire was profiled, and TCRdb retains in-frame clones only, with some absent. Found here are about 80,000 clones, 97% of them singletons; the top ten hold approximately 0.2%. The CDR3 spans 15 residues. Germline V gives CDR1 SGHNT, CDR2 YYREEE (reference sequence). V shed 4 bases and J shed 2 bases, with 16 bases lying between them. V and J are TRBV5-4 and TRBJ2-7; TRBD1 is a possible D gene (6 bases). The clonotype originates from a human donor in good health. Sequenced material: T cells isolated from PBMCs. The CDR3 region has the DNA TGTGCCAGCAGCCCAGGGACACCAAGTGCCTACGAGCAGTACTTC. Translated: CASSPGTPSAYEQYF.